What follows are 25 T cell receptor beta chains derived from one specimen sequenced in a study of Graves' ophthalmopathy and Graves' hyperthyroidism. Investigators amplified TCR beta CDR3 regions from RNA transcripts. An opening RT-PCR round employed HTBI primers and preceded a second-round multiplex PCR. A single record per CDR3 protein comes from TCRdb applying MiXCR to the multiplex PCR reads. The top ten clones hold about 28% of a sample with 35,000 to 50,000 distinct CDR3 sequences, 50% of them seen once. The sequenced material came from peripheral blood. Every receptor here comes from an adult woman with stable Graves' hyperthyroidism.

In regard to this clonotype: One end of the junction varies from germline; a read error may be responsible. The chain couples TRBV7-7 to TRBJ1-5; D uncertain. The V gene's germline CDR1 is SSHAT and CDR2 FNYEAQ (reference sequence). The CDR3 sequence is 14 residues long. The CDR3 DNA follows: TGTGCTAGCAGCTTGGACGGGGTCAATCAGCCCCTGCATTTT. Translating gives CASSLDGVNQPLHF.

Turning to this clonotype: The conserved phenylalanine or tryptophan is not found at the CDR3 terminus, so this likely reflects a read error. The V and J genes are TRBV5-6 and TRBJ1-2; TRBD1 matches at 8 bases. The length of the CDR3 is 15 residues. Germline assignment: CDR1 SGHDT and CDR2 YYEEEE. The CDR3 region is CASSPVSGGNYGYTL. In DNA, the CDR3 is TGCGCCAGCAGCCCCGTGTCAGGGGGCAACTATGGCTACACCCTC.

V and J are TRBV20-1 and TRBJ2-7, with TRBD2 matching 12 bases. V was clipped by 3 bases and J by 7 bases; unmatched bases: 7. This CDR3 contains 14 residues. Germline V gene sequence: CDR1 DFQATT, CDR2 SNEGSKA (reference sequence). This CDR3 is CSARAGTSGWEQYF. The CDR3 region has the DNA TGCAGTGCTAGGGCCGGGACTAGCGGGTGGGAGCAGTACTTC.

The chain employs TRBV29-1 and TRBJ2-5; D is perhaps TRBD1 (7 bases). With 7 bases removed from V and 3 bases from J, the gap between germline ends came to 21 bases. Germline V gives CDR1 SQVTM, CDR2 ANQGSEA. This CDR3 contains 15 residues. CDR3 coding DNA: TGCAGCGACGGGGGACAGCTGAACACTGAAGAGACCCAGTACTTC. Translating gives CSDGGQLNTEETQYF. Together with reference TRBV29-1 and TRBJ2-5, the CDR3 gives the full variable domain: SAVISQKPSRDICQRGTSLTIQCQVDSQVTMMFWYRQQPGQSLTLIATANQGSEATYESGFVIDKFPISRPNLTFSTLTVSNMSPEDSSIYLCSDGGQLNTEETQYFGPGTRLLVL.

The chain has TRBV29-1 and TRBJ1-1; TRBD1 might be the D (5 bases). V dropped 8 bases and J dropped 1 base, with 11 bases sitting between them. Germline assignment: CDR1 SQVTM and CDR2 ANQGSEA. The CDR3 contains 12 residues. The CDR3 nucleotides read TGCAGCCCTCTGACAGCGAACACTGAAGCTTTCTTT. It encodes CSPLTANTEAFF.

This clonotype was observed at least ten times. The chain uses TRBV28 and TRBJ1-3; D perhaps matches TRBD1 (5 bases). Looked up from germline, CDR1 is MDHEN and CDR2 is SYDVKM. V lost 6 bases and J lost 0, with 9 bases in between. CDR3 length: 14 amino acids. In DNA form, the CDR3 reads TGTGCCAGCAGCCCAGGGTTCTCTGGAAACACCATATATTTT. Encoded protein: CASSPGFSGNTIYF.

This clonotype is deemed medium-sized. This rearrangement joins TRBV20-1 to TRBJ1-6; weak D call: TRBD1 (5 bases). Trimming left V 3 bases short and J 10 bases short, with 13 bases between. Germline V lookup: CDR1 DFQATT, CDR2 SNEGSKA (reference sequence). The CDR3 consists of 13 residues. The CDR3, as DNA: TGCAGTGCTAGCGGAGGGGTGGGGTCACCCCTCCACTTT. Its translation is CSASGGVGSPLHF.

The table lists this clonotype with many counts. In DNA, the CDR3 is TGCAGCGTTGCCGGGACAGGGGACCCGGAAAGCGCCTACGAGCAGTACTTC. It encodes CSVAGTGDPESAYEQYF. The V gene is TRBV29-1, the J gene TRBJ2-7, with 10 bases matching TRBD1. The CDR3 is 17 residues long. Trimming removed 4 bases from V and 2 bases from J; junction bases left unmatched: 14. Per the germline V gene, CDR1 is SQVTM and CDR2 is ANQGSEA.

This clonotype was counted a single time. This chain uses TRBV27 with TRBJ1-2; weak D call: TRBD1 (5 bases). V lost 1 base and J lost 4, with 10 bases in between. Germline values: CDR1 MNHEY, CDR2 SMNVEV (reference sequence). This CDR3 has 14 residues. The CDR3 spells CASSLYKGTYGYTF. CDR3 bases: TGTGCCAGCAGTTTATACAAGGGGACCTATGGCTACACCTTC.

This clonotype was seen repeatedly, ten times or more. The chain joins TRBV7-9 to TRBJ2-7; 9 nucleotides match TRBD2. The CDR3 has 16 amino acids. Losses at the gene ends were 1 base for V and 2 bases for J; bases not matched to a gene: 6. Germline V gives CDR1 SEHNR, CDR2 FQNEAQ (reference sequence). The CDR3 spells CASSLGVSGSPYEQYF. DNA for the CDR3: TGTGCCAGCAGCTTAGGGGTTAGCGGGAGTCCCTACGAGCAGTACTTC.

This clonotype was recorded many times. The V and J genes are TRBV4-1 and TRBJ2-7, with 8 bases fitting TRBD1. Losses at the gene ends were 4 bases for V and 2 bases for J; bases not matched to a gene: 4. This CDR3 has 14 amino acids. In germline, CDR1 is MGHRA, CDR2 YSYEKL. Here the CDR3 DNA reads TGCGCCAGCAGCCCTGGGGACAGGCCCTACGAGCAGTACTTC. Protein: CASSPGDRPYEQYF.

Turning to this clonotype: A much larger clone is a single base away; this may be a read error. The gene calls are TRBV7-9 and TRBJ1-2; D may be TRBD1 (5 bases). The V and J ends lost 6 bases and 7 bases respectively, with 21 bases between them. Germline V gives CDR1 SEHNR, CDR2 FQNEAQ (reference sequence). The CDR3 is 15 residues long. CDR3 residues: CASSVSNWGSSGYTF. CDR3 nucleotides: TGTGCCAGCAGTGTATCTAATTGGGGGTCGAGTGGCTACACCTTC.

V usage is TRBV2 and J usage is TRBJ2-5; TRBD1 matches 7 bases. Germline CDR1 SNHLY, CDR2 FYNNEI. Germline trimming cut 5 bases from V and 2 bases from J; bases unmatched to any gene: 5. CDR3 size: 14 residues. The CDR3 loop reads CASSLQGNQETQYF. The CDR3 DNA follows: TGTGCCAGCAGTCTACAGGGGAATCAAGAGACCCAGTACTTC.

This chain uses TRBV15 with TRBJ1-1, with D possibly matching TRBD1 (5 bases). CDR1 is LNHNV and CDR2 is YYDKDF in the germline V gene (reference sequence). Deletions cut 3 bases from V and 2 bases from J, with 16 bases between. The CDR3 consists of 16 residues. CDR3 DNA: TGTGCCACCAGCAGCTTTTACGGGACCGTCAACACTGAAGCTTTCTTT. Translating gives CATSSFYGTVNTEAFF.

This clonotype was found many times. The gene calls are TRBV6-1 and TRBJ1-1; TRBD1 agrees at 7 bases. CDR1 is MNHNS and CDR2 is SASEGT in the germline V gene. The CDR3 is 14 amino acids. The ends lost 6 bases at V and 5 bases at J; junction bases unmatched: 9. CDR3 in DNA: TGTGCCAGCAGCCGGGAGGGGGCATGGACTGAAGCTTTCTTT. Translation gives CASSREGAWTEAFF.

V and J are TRBV6-6 and TRBJ2-5; TRBD2 matches 12 bases. This CDR3 spans 16 amino acids. V was clipped by 6 bases and J by 2 bases; unmatched bases: 7. From germline, CDR1 is MNHNY and CDR2 SVGAGI (reference sequence). In nucleotides, the CDR3 is TGTGCCAGCAGCCGGGGACTAGCGGGCAATCAAGAGACCCAGTACTTC. It yields the protein CASSRGLAGNQETQYF.

The chain combines TRBV20-1 with TRBJ2-7, with TRBD2 identical over 14 bases. From germline, CDR1 is DFQATT and CDR2 SNEGSKA (reference sequence). J was trimmed by 0 bases and V by 5 bases; bases with no gene match: 6. This CDR3 is 16 amino acids long. CDR3 sequence (DNA): TGCAGTGCTCGCGGGACTAGCGGGAGAGACTCCTACGAGCAGTACTTC. It yields the protein CSARGTSGRDSYEQYF.

This clonotype was seen a single time. This rearrangement joins TRBV7-2 to TRBJ2-7, with D perhaps matching TRBD1 (6 bases). Between the trimmed V and J ends, which lost 3 bases and 4 bases, there was a span of 10 bases. Germline CDR1 SGHTA, CDR2 FQGNSA. This CDR3 region has 13 residues. This chain's CDR3 is CASSFSQGYEQYF. CDR3 in DNA: TGTGCCAGCAGCTTTTCACAGGGTTACGAGCAGTACTTC.

The V call is TRBV10-3, the J call TRBJ1-1; maybe TRBD1 (5 bases). Between the trimmed V and J ends, which lost 4 bases and 0 bases, there was a span of 6 bases. This CDR3 has 13 amino acids. Germline V gene data show CDR1 as ENHRY and CDR2 as SYGVKD. The DNA for the CDR3 is TGTGCCATCAGTGGGACATTGAACACTGAAGCTTTCTTT. Protein: CAISGTLNTEAFF.

This clonotype appeared many times. The rearrangement uses TRBV6-2 or TRBV6-3 and TRBJ1-4, with D uncertain. The CDR3 consists of 14 residues. Per the germline V gene, CDR1 is MNHEY and CDR2 is SVGEGT. Between the trimmed V and J ends, which lost 5 bases and 4 bases, there was a span of 11 bases. CDR3 protein: CASSRTVGNEKLFF. The CDR3 coding sequence is TGTGCCAGCAGTAGAACAGTCGGTAATGAAAAACTGTTTTTT.

This chain links TRBV11-2 with TRBJ1-4; TRBD1 aligns across 7 bases. Germline-derived CDR1 and CDR2 are SGHAT and FQNNGV. J was trimmed by 12 bases and V by 5 bases; bases with no gene match: 12. The CDR3 spans 14 residues. The CDR3 sequence: CASSGATGTAELFF. The CDR3 DNA reads as TGTGCCAGCAGCGGAGCGACAGGGACGGCGGAACTGTTTTTT.

This chain uses TRBV7-3 with TRBJ2-5; D possibly corresponds to TRBD2 (5 bases). Matching the DNA end better, TRBJ2-7 makes the J call doubtful. Germline values: CDR1 SGHTA, CDR2 FQGTGA. The CDR3 consists of 11 residues. CDR3 nucleotides: TGTGCCAGCAGCGTCGGGGTCGAGCAGTACTTC. As protein: CASSVGVEQYF.

In regard to this clonotype: The CDR3 does not end in the conserved phenylalanine or tryptophan, so this is likely a read error. This chain joins TRBV5-1 and TRBJ2-3, with D unresolved. The germline V gene encodes CDR1 SGHRS and CDR2 YFSETQ. The CDR3 is 13 residues long. V was clipped by 4 bases and J by 4 bases, with 10 bases between them. The CDR3 DNA sequence: TGCGCCAGCAGCCGGGCTCTTTCAGATACGCAGTATTCT. Protein: CASSRALSDTQYS.

This clonotype came up many times. This chain uses TRBV29-1 with TRBJ2-7, with a weak D call TRBD2 (5 bases). Germline values: CDR1 SQVTM, CDR2 ANQGSEA. The CDR3 has 12 amino acids. V was cut by 3 bases and J by 2 bases, with 8 bases left in between. In nucleotides, the CDR3 is TGCAGCGTTGACGAGGGTACCTACGAGCAGTACTTC. Encoded protein: CSVDEGTYEQYF.

As concerns this clonotype: A much more abundant neighbour one base away suggests this may be a read error. This chain connects TRBV29-1 to TRBJ2-7; TRBD2 matches at 9 bases. The length of the CDR3 is 14 residues. Germline CDR1 is SQVTM and CDR2 is ANQGSEA. V dropped 1 base and J dropped 5; count of bases not matched to a gene: 6. CDR3 residues: CSVEGWLAGHEQYF. The CDR3 nucleotides are TGCAGCGTTGAAGGTTGGCTAGCGGGACACGAGCAGTACTTC.